This T cell receptor (beta chain) was recovered during a study of cytotoxic CD8 clonotypes in ibrutinib-treated CLL. The data were produced by immunoSEQ multiplex PCR, yet TCRdb's version contains in-frame clones alone and is incomplete. The sample includes about 130,000 clones, over 75% seen only once; the top ten take about 2.1%. Study-wide results and limits: Clonality rose at ibrutinib response and fell back toward baseline at progression.

A note on this clone: Its antigen is as yet unknown.

The CDR3 has 16 amino acids. Germline V gene lookup returns CDR1 LGHNA and CDR2 YNFKEQ. J lost 5 bases, V lost 6 bases, and 10 bases had no gene match. The material sequenced was PBMCs, taken after 24 months of ibrutinib treatment. The V and J genes are TRBV4-2 and TRBJ1-6; TRBD1 matches at 7 bases. The receptor was isolated from a human donor with chronic lymphocytic leukemia. CDR3 sequence (DNA): TGTGCCAGCAGGCAGGAGCGGGGACAGCATAATTCACCCCTCCACTTT. Translating gives CASRQERGQHNSPLHF.